The rows below give T cell receptor beta chains drawn from one sample of a study of blood T cell repertoires in COVID-19. Some clones are missing from TCRdb's copy, which holds only in-frame ones; the method was immunoSEQ multiplex PCR. The profile shows around 300,000 clones, over 80% of them singletons. The sample was PBMCs or T cells enriched from blood (not recorded which). The receptors were sampled from a man aged 25-45 years who had recovered from COVID-19. Both conserved end residues are part of each CDR3. Each record gives: clone size, V gene, D gene, J gene, CDR3 protein, CDR3 DNA. The D gene is left open where the match is weak. Clone size is given for some rows only: seen once, a few or many times, or a class if the clone is expanded.

clone_size: NA; v_call: TRBV10-3; d_call: TRBD1; j_call: TRBJ2-7; cdr3_aa: CAIRGTAYEQYF; cdr3_nt: TGTGCCATCAGAGGGACAGCCTACGAGCAGTACTTC
clone_size: NA; v_call: TRBV9; d_call: TRBD1; j_call: TRBJ1-2; cdr3_aa: CASSVAKGQGEGTGYTF; cdr3_nt: TGTGCCAGCAGCGTAGCTAAAGGGCAGGGGGAAGGCACTGGCTACACCTTC
clone_size: NA; v_call: TRBV2; d_call: NA; j_call: TRBJ2-7; cdr3_aa: CASRADTSHEQYF; cdr3_nt: TGTGCCAGCAGAGCAGACACTAGCCACGAGCAGTACTTC
clone_size: NA; v_call: TRBV10-3; d_call: TRBD2; j_call: TRBJ2-3; cdr3_aa: CAIRATTSGHTDTQYF; cdr3_nt: TGTGCCATCAGAGCCACGACTAGCGGGCACACAGATACGCAGTATTTT
clone_size: NA; v_call: TRBV5-1; d_call: TRBD1; j_call: TRBJ2-1; cdr3_aa: CASSFETGDLGEQFF; cdr3_nt: TGCGCCAGCAGCTTCGAAACAGGGGATTTAGGCGAGCAGTTCTTC
clone_size: NA; v_call: TRBV27; d_call: TRBD1; j_call: TRBJ2-7; cdr3_aa: CASSRQGTGSAYEQYF; cdr3_nt: TGTGCCAGCAGCCGACAAGGGACAGGGAGCGCCTACGAGCAGTACTTC
clone_size: NA; v_call: TRBV18; d_call: NA; j_call: TRBJ2-6; cdr3_aa: CASSPRQAGANVLTF; cdr3_nt: TGTGCCAGCTCACCACGACAAGCTGGGGCCAACGTCCTGACTTTC
clone_size: NA; v_call: TRBV5-1; d_call: NA; j_call: TRBJ2-5; cdr3_aa: CASSLVSGRPRKTQYF; cdr3_nt: TGCGCCAGCAGCTTGGTTTCAGGCAGGCCACGGAAGACCCAGTACTTC
clone_size: NA; v_call: TRBV3-1/TRBV3-2; d_call: TRBD1; j_call: TRBJ2-4; cdr3_aa: CASSQPGQGSIQYF; cdr3_nt: TGTGCCAGCAGCCAACCGGGACAGGGCAGCATTCAGTACTTC
clone_size: few; v_call: TRBV4-1; d_call: NA; j_call: TRBJ2-7; cdr3_aa: CASSQDRGGYEQYF; cdr3_nt: TGCGCCAGCAGCCAAGATCGAGGGGGCTACGAGCAGTACTTC
clone_size: NA; v_call: TRBV4-1; d_call: TRBD1; j_call: TRBJ1-5; cdr3_aa: CASSQAPAGTGGGNQPQHF; cdr3_nt: TGCGCCAGCAGCCAAGCTCCTGCCGGGACAGGGGGCGGCAATCAGCCCCAGCATTTT
clone_size: NA; v_call: TRBV6-5; d_call: NA; j_call: TRBJ2-2; cdr3_aa: CASTPARILTGELFF; cdr3_nt: TGTGCCAGCACCCCAGCGAGAATCCTCACCGGGGAGCTGTTTTTT
clone_size: few; v_call: TRBV27; d_call: NA; j_call: TRBJ1-5; cdr3_aa: CASNLILPQHF; cdr3_nt: TGTGCCAGCAACTTAATTCTCCCCCAGCATTTT
clone_size: NA; v_call: TRBV7-6; d_call: NA; j_call: TRBJ2-1; cdr3_aa: CASSLGGYEQFF; cdr3_nt: TGTGCCAGCAGCTTAGGAGGGTATGAGCAGTTCTTC
clone_size: NA; v_call: TRBV28; d_call: NA; j_call: TRBJ1-1; cdr3_aa: CASSLTGSTEAFF; cdr3_nt: TGTGCCAGCAGCCTCACAGGCAGCACTGAAGCTTTCTTT
clone_size: once; v_call: TRBV13; d_call: NA; j_call: TRBJ2-5; cdr3_aa: CASSASKRDKETQYF; cdr3_nt: TGTGCCAGCAGCGCCTCAAAGCGGGACAAAGAGACCCAGTACTTC
clone_size: NA; v_call: TRBV7-2; d_call: NA; j_call: TRBJ2-2; cdr3_aa: CASSRRTSTGELFF; cdr3_nt: TGTGCCAGCAGCCGCCGGACTTCCACCGGGGAGCTGTTTTTT
clone_size: NA; v_call: TRBV5-1; d_call: TRBD2; j_call: TRBJ2-1; cdr3_aa: CASSPGAGGLVDEQFF; cdr3_nt: TGCGCCAGCAGCCCGGGAGCGGGGGGGCTGGTGGATGAGCAGTTCTTC
clone_size: NA; v_call: TRBV5-1; d_call: NA; j_call: TRBJ2-3; cdr3_aa: CASSLDYTSTDTQYF; cdr3_nt: TGCGCCAGCAGCTTGGACTATACTAGCACAGATACGCAGTATTTT